At least ten counts were recorded for the clone carrying this T cell receptor beta chain. The record originates from a study of T cell repertoires in cytomegalovirus infection. As for the study in general: Public TCR beta signatures provided an indication of both CMV infection and a matching HLA type.

One entry per CDR3 protein, called by TCRdb with MiXCR from the reads. The sample includes about 440,000 distinct CDR3 sequences, 25% to 40% of them seen just once. Sequenced: PBMCs. The sequence derives from a human donor in good health (CMV status not recorded). Some clones in this sample may be carry-over from other donors' samples.

The CDR3 is CASRKTGTAFATNEKLFF. As DNA, the CDR3 is TGTGCCAGCAGAAAAACCGGGACAGCCTTTGCAACTAATGAAAAACTGTTTTTT. The chain combines TRBV7-2 with TRBJ1-4, with 7 bases aligning to TRBD1. There are 18 residues in the CDR3. J was trimmed by 0 bases and V by 6 bases; bases with no gene match: 13. The germline gives CDR1 SGHTA, CDR2 FQGNSA.